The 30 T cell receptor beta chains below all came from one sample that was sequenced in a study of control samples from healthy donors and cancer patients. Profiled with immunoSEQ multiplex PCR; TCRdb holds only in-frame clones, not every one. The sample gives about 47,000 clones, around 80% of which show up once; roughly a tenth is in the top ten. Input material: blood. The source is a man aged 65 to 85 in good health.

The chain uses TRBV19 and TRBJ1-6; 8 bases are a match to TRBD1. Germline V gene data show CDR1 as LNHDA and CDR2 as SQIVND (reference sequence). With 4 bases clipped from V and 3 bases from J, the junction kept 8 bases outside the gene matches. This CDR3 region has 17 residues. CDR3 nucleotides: TGTGCCAGTAGTACGACAGGGGCGAGCTACTATAATTCACCCCTCCACTTT. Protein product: CASSTTGASYYNSPLHF.

CDR3 amino acids: CASSLLGQGTYEQYF. The CDR3 nucleotides are TGTGCCAGCAGCTTGCTGGGACAGGGGACCTACGAGCAGTACTTC. This sequence joins TRBV5-8 and TRBJ2-7; 10 bases map to TRBD1. Germline V CDR1 and CDR2: SGHTS, YDEGEE. CDR3 length: 15 residues. V shed 1 base and J 2 bases; nucleotides not matched to a gene: 3.

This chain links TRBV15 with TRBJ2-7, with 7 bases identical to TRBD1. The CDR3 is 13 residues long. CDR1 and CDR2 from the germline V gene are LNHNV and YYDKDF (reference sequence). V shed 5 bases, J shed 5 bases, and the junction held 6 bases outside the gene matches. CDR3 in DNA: TGTGCCACCAGCGCGGACAGGCCGAACGAGCAGTACTTC. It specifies CATSADRPNEQYF.

The CDR3 nucleotides read TGTGCCAGCAGCTTGAGAGGACAGATCCACGAGCAGTACTTC. Encoded protein: CASSLRGQIHEQYF. The chain links TRBV11-2 to TRBJ2-7; tentatively, D is TRBD1 (6 bases). V was shortened by 3 bases and J by 5 bases, with 14 bases between the two germline ends. In germline, CDR1 is SGHAT, CDR2 FQNNGV. There are 14 residues in the CDR3. Full variable domain (outside the CDR3, taken from reference TRBV11-2 and TRBJ2-7): EAGVAQSPRYKIIEKRQSVAFWCNPISGHATLYWYQQILGQGPKLLIQFQNNGVVDDSQLPKDRFSAERLKGVDSTLKIQPAKLEDSAVYLCASSLRGQIHEQYFGPGTRLTVT.

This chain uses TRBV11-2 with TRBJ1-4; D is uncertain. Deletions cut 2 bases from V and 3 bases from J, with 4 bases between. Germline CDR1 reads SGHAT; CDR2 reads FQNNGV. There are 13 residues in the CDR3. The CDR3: CASSLNPNEKLFF. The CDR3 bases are TGTGCCAGCAGCTTAAACCCTAATGAAAAACTGTTTTTT.

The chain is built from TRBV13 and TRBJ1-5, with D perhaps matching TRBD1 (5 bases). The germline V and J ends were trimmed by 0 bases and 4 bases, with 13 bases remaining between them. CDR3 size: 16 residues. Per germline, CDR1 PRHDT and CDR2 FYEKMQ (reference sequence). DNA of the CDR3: TGTGCCAGCAGCTTAGGCCGAGGCCAGGGAAATCAGCCCCAGCATTTT. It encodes CASSLGRGQGNQPQHF.

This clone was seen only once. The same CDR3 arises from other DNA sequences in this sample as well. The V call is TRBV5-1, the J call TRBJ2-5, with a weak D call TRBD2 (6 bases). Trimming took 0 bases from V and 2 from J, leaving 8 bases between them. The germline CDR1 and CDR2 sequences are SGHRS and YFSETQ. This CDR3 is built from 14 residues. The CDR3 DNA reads TGCGCCAGCAGCTTGGTTGGGGGGCAAGAGACCCAGTACTTC. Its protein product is CASSLVGGQETQYF.

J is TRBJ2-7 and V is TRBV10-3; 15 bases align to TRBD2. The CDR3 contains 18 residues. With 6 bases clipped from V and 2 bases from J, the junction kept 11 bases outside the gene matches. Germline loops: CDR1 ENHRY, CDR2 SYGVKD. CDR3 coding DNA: TGTGCCATCAGCCCGGGACTAGCGGGAGGAACGAGCCCCTACGAGCAGTACTTC. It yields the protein CAISPGLAGGTSPYEQYF.

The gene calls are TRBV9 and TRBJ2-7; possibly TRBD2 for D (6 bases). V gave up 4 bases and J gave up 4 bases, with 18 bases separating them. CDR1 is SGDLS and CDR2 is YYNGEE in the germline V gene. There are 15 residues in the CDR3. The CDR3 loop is CASSLSTTGVYEQYF. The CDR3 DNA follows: TGTGCCAGCAGCCTATCGACAACGGGGGTGTACGAGCAGTACTTC.

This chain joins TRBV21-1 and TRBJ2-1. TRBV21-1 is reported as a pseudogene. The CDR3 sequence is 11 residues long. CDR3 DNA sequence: TGTGCCAGCAGCAAAGGCAATGAGCAGTTCTTC. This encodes CASSKGNEQFF.

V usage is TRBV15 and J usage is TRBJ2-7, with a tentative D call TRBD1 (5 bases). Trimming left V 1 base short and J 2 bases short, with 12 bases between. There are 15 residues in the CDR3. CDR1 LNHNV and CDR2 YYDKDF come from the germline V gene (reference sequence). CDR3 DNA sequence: TGTGCCACCAGCAGAGCCTTGGACACGACCTACGAGCAGTACTTC. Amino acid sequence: CATSRALDTTYEQYF.

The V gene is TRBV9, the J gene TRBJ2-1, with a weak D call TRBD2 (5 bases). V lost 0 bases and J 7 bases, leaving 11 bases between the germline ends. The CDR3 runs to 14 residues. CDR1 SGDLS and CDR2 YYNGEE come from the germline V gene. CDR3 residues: CASSVVFGRNEQFF. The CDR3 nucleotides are TGTGCCAGCAGCGTAGTATTTGGGAGAAATGAGCAGTTCTTC. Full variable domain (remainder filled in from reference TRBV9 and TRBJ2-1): DSGVTQTPKHLITATGQRVTLRCSPRSGDLSVYWYQQSLDQGLQFLIQYYNGEERAKGNILERFSAQQFPDLHSELNLSSLELGDSALYFCASSVVFGRNEQFFGPGTRLTVL.

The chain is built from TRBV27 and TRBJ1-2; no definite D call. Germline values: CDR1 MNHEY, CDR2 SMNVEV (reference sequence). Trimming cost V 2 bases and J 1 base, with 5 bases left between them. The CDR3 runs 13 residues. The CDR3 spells CASSLHSNYGYTF. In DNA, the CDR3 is TGTGCCAGCAGTTTACACAGTAACTATGGCTACACCTTC.

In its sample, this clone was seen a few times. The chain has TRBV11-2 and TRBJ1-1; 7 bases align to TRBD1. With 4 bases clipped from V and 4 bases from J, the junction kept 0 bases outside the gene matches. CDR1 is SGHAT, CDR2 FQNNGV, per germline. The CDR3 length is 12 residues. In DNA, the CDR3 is TGTGCCAGCAGCTCAGGGGGCACTGAAGCTTTCTTT. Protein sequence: CASSSGGTEAFF.

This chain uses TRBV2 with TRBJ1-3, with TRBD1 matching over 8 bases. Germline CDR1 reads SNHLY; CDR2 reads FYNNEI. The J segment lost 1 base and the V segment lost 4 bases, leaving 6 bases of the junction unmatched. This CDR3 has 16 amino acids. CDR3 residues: CASSAQDRGSGNTIYF. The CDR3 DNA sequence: TGTGCCAGCAGTGCACAAGACAGGGGATCTGGAAACACCATATATTTT.

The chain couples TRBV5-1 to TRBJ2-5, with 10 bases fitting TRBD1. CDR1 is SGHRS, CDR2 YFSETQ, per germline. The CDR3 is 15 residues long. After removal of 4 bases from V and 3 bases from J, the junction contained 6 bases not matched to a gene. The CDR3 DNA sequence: TGCGCCAGCAGCCCGACCGGGACAGGGGAAGAGACCCAGTACTTC. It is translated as CASSPTGTGEETQYF.

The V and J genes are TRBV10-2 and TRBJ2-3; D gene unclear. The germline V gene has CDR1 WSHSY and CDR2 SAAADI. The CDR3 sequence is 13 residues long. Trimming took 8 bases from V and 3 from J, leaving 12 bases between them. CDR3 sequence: CASFASGTDTQYF. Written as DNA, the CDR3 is TGCGCCAGCTTTGCGAGTGGGACAGATACGCAGTATTTT.

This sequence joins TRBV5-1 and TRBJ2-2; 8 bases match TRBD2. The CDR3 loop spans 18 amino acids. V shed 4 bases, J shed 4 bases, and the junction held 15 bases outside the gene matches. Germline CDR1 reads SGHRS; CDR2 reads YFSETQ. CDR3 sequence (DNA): TGCGCCAGCAGCCCAAACCCGGTAGCGGGATCGTTCACCGGGGAGCTGTTTTTT. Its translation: CASSPNPVAGSFTGELFF.

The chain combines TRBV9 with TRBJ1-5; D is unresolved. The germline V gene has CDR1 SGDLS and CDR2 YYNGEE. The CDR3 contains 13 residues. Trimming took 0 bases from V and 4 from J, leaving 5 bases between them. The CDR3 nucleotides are TGTGCCAGCAGCGTAGGGGTGAATCAGCCCCAGCATTTT. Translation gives CASSVGVNQPQHF. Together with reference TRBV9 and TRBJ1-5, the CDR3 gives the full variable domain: DSGVTQTPKHLITATGQRVTLRCSPRSGDLSVYWYQQSLDQGLQFLIQYYNGEERAKGNILERFSAQQFPDLHSELNLSSLELGDSALYFCASSVGVNQPQHFGDGTRLSIL.

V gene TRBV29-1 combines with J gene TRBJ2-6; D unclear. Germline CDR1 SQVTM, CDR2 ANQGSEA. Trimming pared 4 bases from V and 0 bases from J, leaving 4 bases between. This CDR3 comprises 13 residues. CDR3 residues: CSVAFSGANVLTF. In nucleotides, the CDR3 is TGCAGCGTTGCGTTCTCTGGGGCCAACGTCCTGACTTTC. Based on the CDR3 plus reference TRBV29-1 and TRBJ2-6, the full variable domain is SAVISQKPSRDICQRGTSLTIQCQVDSQVTMMFWYRQQPGQSLTLIATANQGSEATYESGFVIDKFPISRPNLTFSTLTVSNMSPEDSSIYLCSVAFSGANVLTFGAGSRLTVL.

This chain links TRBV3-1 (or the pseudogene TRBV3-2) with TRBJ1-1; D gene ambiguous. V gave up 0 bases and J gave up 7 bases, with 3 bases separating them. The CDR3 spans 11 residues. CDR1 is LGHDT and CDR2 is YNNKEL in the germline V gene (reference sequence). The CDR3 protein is CASSQDDEAFF. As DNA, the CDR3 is TGTGCCAGCAGCCAAGACGATGAAGCTTTCTTT.

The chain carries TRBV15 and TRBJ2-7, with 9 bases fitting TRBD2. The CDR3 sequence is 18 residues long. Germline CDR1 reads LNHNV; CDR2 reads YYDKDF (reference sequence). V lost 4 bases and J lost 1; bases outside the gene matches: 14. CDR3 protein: CATSTGGRAHQGSYEQYF. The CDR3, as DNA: TGTGCCACCAGCACCGGCGGGAGGGCCCATCAAGGGTCCTACGAGCAGTACTTC.

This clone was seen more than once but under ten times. The CDR3 region has the DNA TGCACCAGCAGCCATAAGAGCAATCACAGGGGAGAAGATGGCTACACCTTC. This sequence encodes CTSSHKSNHRGEDGYTF. The chain has TRBV1 and TRBJ1-2; the table's D call of TRBD1 was not tested on the DNA. TRBV1 is noted as a pseudogene. The CDR3 runs to 17 residues.

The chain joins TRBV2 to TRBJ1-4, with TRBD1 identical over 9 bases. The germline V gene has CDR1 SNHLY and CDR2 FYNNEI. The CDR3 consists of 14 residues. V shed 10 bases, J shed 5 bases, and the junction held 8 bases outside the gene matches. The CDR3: CATSDRGINEKLFF. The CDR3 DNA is TGTGCCACCTCCGACAGGGGGATAAATGAAAAACTGTTTTTT.

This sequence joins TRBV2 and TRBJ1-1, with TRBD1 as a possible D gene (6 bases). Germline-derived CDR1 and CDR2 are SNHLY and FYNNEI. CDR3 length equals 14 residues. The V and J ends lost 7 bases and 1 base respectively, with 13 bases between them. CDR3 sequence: CASNEGQSNTEAFF. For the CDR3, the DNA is TGTGCCAGCAATGAGGGACAATCGAACACTGAAGCTTTCTTT. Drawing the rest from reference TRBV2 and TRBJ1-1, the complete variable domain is EPEVTQTPSHQVTQMGQEVILRCVPISNHLYFYWYRQILGQKVEFLVSFYNNEISEKSEIFDDQFSVERPDGSNFTLKIRSTKLEDSAMYFCASNEGQSNTEAFFGQGTRLTVV.

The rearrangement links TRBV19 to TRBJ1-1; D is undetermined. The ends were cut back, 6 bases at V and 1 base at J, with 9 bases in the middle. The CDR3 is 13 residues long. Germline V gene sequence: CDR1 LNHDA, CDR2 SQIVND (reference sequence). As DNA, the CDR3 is TGTGCCAGTAGCTATACCCAGAACACTGAAGCTTTCTTT. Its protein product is CASSYTQNTEAFF.

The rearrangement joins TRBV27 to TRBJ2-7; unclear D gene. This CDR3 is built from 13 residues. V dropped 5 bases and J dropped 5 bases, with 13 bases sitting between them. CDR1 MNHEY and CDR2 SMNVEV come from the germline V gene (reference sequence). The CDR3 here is CASSVQAWDEQYF. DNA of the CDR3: TGTGCCAGCAGTGTCCAGGCTTGGGACGAGCAGTACTTC.

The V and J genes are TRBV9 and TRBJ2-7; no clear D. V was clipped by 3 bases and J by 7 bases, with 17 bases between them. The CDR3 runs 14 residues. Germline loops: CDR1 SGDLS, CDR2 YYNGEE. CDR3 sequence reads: CASSATAASGEQYF. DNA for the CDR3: TGTGCCAGCAGCGCTACAGCAGCCAGTGGAGAGCAGTACTTC.

The CDR3, as DNA: TGTGCCAGCAGCTCCCAGGAAAGGGGCGCCGAGTTCTTC. It codes for CASSSQERGAEFF. The rearrangement links TRBV7-2 to TRBJ2-1; weak D call: TRBD1 (5 bases). Germline loops: CDR1 SGHTA, CDR2 FQGNSA. CDR3 size: 13 residues. The ends were cut back, 4 bases at V and 14 bases at J, with 18 bases in the middle.

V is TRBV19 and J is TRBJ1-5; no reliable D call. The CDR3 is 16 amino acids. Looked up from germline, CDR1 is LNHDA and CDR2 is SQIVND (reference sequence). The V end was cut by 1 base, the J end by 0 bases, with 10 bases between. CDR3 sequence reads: CASSIVWRHSNQPQHF. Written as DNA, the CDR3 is TGTGCCAGTAGTATAGTCTGGCGGCATAGCAATCAGCCCCAGCATTTT.